The present T cell receptor (beta chain) was sequenced within a study of CXCR3-negative and CXCR3-positive naive CD8 T cells. Overall study results and limits: For naive cells, CXCR3-negative and CXCR3-positive subsets had similar TRBV-TRBJ usage; for memory cells, usage differed. CXCR3-positive naive cells had TRB CDR3s that were more hydrophobic than CXCR3-negative naive cells had.

Germline lookup yields CDR1 LNHNV and CDR2 YYDKDF (reference sequence). The CDR3 has 14 amino acids. Every subset of CD8+ T cells was sorted in triplicate at 300,000 or so cells each. To note about this clonotype: Its antigen is currently unknown.

It was by 5' RACE with UMI labels that the TRB cDNA libraries were prepared. From its re-call of the 5' RACE reads, TCRdb lists each CDR3 protein once, without DNA. Recorded for this sample: 84,000 or so distinct CDR3 sequences. Sequencing was done on a sample of naive CXCR3+ CD8+ T cells from blood. Noted subset: CD45RO-CCR7+CD27+CD95- naive CD8+ T cells expressing CXCR3 (TNR3+). The clonotype originates from a human donor in good health. Some clones in this sample may be carry-over from other donors' samples. The V gene is TRBV15, the J gene TRBJ2-1; TCRdb's D call of TRBD1 is untestable without DNA. CDR3 protein: CATTIGTDRGQQFF.